Listed here are 20 T cell receptor beta chains from one sample, sequenced in a study of shared clonotypes between healthy human individuals. CD8 cells regarded as naive lacked CD45RO, were positively chosen for CCR7, and omitted terminally differentiated effector memory CD45RA+ cells. Data came from immunoSEQ multiplex PCR; TCRdb stores just in-frame clones and leaves some out. The sample records 1.5 million to 2.5 million clones, about 95% being singletons. Material: naive CD8+ T cells sorted from blood. These receptors originate from a young man in good health.

This chain joins TRBV12-5 and TRBJ2-7; 8 positions agree with TRBD1. V dropped 3 bases and J dropped 4; count of bases not matched to a gene: 2. The germline gives CDR1 LGHNT, CDR2 FRNRAP. The CDR3 consists of 13 residues. The CDR3 spells CASGFDRGYEQYF. In DNA form, the CDR3 reads TGTGCTAGTGGTTTTGACAGGGGTTACGAGCAGTACTTC. Full variable domain (outside the CDR3, taken from reference TRBV12-5 and TRBJ2-7): DARVTQTPRHKVTEMGQEVTMRCQPILGHNTVFWYRQTMMQGLELLAYFRNRAPLDDSGMPKDRFSAEMPDATLATLKIQPSEPRDSAVYFCASGFDRGYEQYFGPGTRLTVT.

Turning to this clone: Other DNA sequences in the sample encode the same CDR3. The rearrangement joins TRBV6-5 to TRBJ2-7, with 8 bases aligning to TRBD1. CDR3 length equals 14 residues. With 0 bases clipped from V and 2 bases from J, the junction kept 0 bases outside the gene matches. CDR1 is MNHEY and CDR2 is SVGAGI in the germline V gene. This CDR3 reads CASSYSTGAYEQYF. CDR3 DNA sequence: TGTGCCAGCAGTTACTCGACAGGGGCCTACGAGCAGTACTTC.

This clone has a handful of counts. The sample holds other DNA sequences that translate to the same CDR3. The chain joins TRBV6-5 to TRBJ1-3; tentatively, D is TRBD1 (5 bases). V lost 0 bases and J lost 0, with 6 bases in between. The germline CDR1 and CDR2 sequences are MNHEY and SVGAGI. CDR3 size: 15 residues. The CDR3 coding sequence is TGTGCCAGCAGTTACTCGGGGGGCTCTGGAAACACCATATATTTT. As protein: CASSYSGGSGNTIYF.

This chain joins TRBV14 and TRBJ2-7; 9 positions match TRBD1. The CDR3 length is 21 residues. CDR1 is SGHDN and CDR2 is FVKESK in the germline V gene. J was trimmed by 6 bases and V by 3 bases; bases with no gene match: 27. The CDR3 is CASSQTRTGESISGRFGEQYF. Here the CDR3 DNA reads TGTGCCAGCAGCCAGACTAGGACAGGGGAGTCGATCAGCGGGCGATTCGGCGAGCAGTACTTC. The complete variable domain, with remaining parts taken from reference TRBV14 and TRBJ2-7, reads EAGVTQFPSHSVIEKGQTVTLRCDPISGHDNLYWYRRVMGKEIKFLLHFVKESKQDESGMPNNRFLAERTGGTYSTLKVQPAELEDSGVYFCASSQTRTGESISGRFGEQYFGPGTRLTVT.

The chain uses TRBV19 and TRBJ2-7, with D maybe TRBD2 (5 bases). Germline assignment: CDR1 LNHDA and CDR2 SQIVND (reference sequence). Trimming left V 6 bases short and J 0 bases short, with 24 bases between. The CDR3 spans 18 residues. Here the CDR3 DNA reads TGTGCCAGTAGCTTCGCTAAAGGACTTTCTCCCTTCTCCTACGAGCAGTACTTC. Amino acids: CASSFAKGLSPFSYEQYF.

The J gene is TRBJ2-5, the V gene TRBV7-6; unclear D gene. Germline V gene lookup returns CDR1 SGHVS and CDR2 FNYEAQ. Trimming shortened V by 1 base and J by 5 bases, and 11 bases separated the two germline ends. The CDR3 is 14 residues long. The CDR3: CASSLDGYGETQYF. CDR3 bases: TGTGCCAGCAGCTTAGACGGCTACGGGGAGACCCAGTACTTC.

The CDR3 nucleotides read TGTGCCAGCAGGACAGATGGGGGGGGCACGCACAATGAGCAGTTCTTC. It encodes CASRTDGGGTHNEQFF. The V gene is TRBV11-2, the J gene TRBJ2-1; possibly TRBD2 for D (7 bases). The germline V gene has CDR1 SGHAT and CDR2 FQNNGV. CDR3 size: 16 residues. The V gene lost 6 bases and the J gene lost 5 bases, with 20 bases spanning the gap.

The sample holds one count of this clone. Other DNA sequences in this sample translate to the same CDR3. The rearrangement joins TRBV27 to TRBJ2-1; tentative D call: TRBD2 (5 bases). The length of the CDR3 is 12 residues. Germline CDR1 MNHEY, CDR2 SMNVEV (reference sequence). Between the trimmed V and J ends, which lost 2 bases and 6 bases, there was a span of 5 bases. The CDR3 region has the DNA TGTGCCAGCAGTTTAGGGAGCAATGAGCAGTTCTTC. This encodes CASSLGSNEQFF.

The chain couples TRBV23-1 to TRBJ2-1; TRBD2 matches at 10 bases. TRBV23-1 is annotated as an ORF whose role is uncertain. The CDR3 is 16 amino acids. J gave up 9 bases and V 1 base, and 9 bases lay outside the gene matches. CDR3: CASSQWSSGSEGEQFF. CDR3 sequence (DNA): TGCGCCAGCAGTCAATGGTCTAGCGGGAGTGAGGGTGAGCAGTTCTTC.

The V gene is TRBV29-1, the J gene TRBJ1-4, with D uncertain. Germline CDR1 and CDR2: SQVTM and ANQGSEA. V was clipped by 6 bases and J by 7 bases, with 6 bases between them. The CDR3 covers 10 residues. The CDR3 sequence is CSVSGEKLFF. The CDR3 nucleotides are TGCAGCGTGTCTGGTGAAAAACTGTTTTTT.

About this clone: The sample has other DNA sequences that encode this CDR3 too. The genes are TRBV4-1 and TRBJ2-7; the D is unclear. V was clipped by 0 bases and J by 3 bases, with 3 bases between them. This CDR3 is 12 amino acids long. Germline CDR1 reads MGHRA; CDR2 reads YSYEKL. Here the CDR3 DNA reads TGCGCCAGCAGCCAAGATAACTACGAGCAGTACTTC. Its translation is CASSQDNYEQYF.

DNA of the CDR3: TGTGCCAGCAGCCAACCGGGACTAGCGGGAGGGCCGCGGGACAATGAGCAGTTCTTC. Translating gives CASSQPGLAGGPRDNEQFF. The chain combines TRBV5-4 with TRBJ2-1; the match to TRBD2 covers 16 bases. J lost 5 bases, V lost 4 bases, and 12 bases had no gene match. This CDR3 has 19 amino acids. CDR1 is SGHNT, CDR2 YYREEE, per germline (reference sequence).

The rearrangement uses TRBV7-6 and TRBJ2-5; TRBD2 agrees at 9 bases. Germline V lookup: CDR1 SGHVS, CDR2 FNYEAQ. There are 14 residues in the CDR3. The J segment lost 1 base and the V segment lost 3 bases, leaving 0 bases of the junction unmatched. CDR3 amino acids: CASSLTSGQETQYF. The CDR3 DNA follows: TGTGCCAGCAGCTTGACTAGCGGCCAAGAGACCCAGTACTTC.

This chain connects TRBV6-1 to TRBJ1-3; TRBD1 is a possible D gene (6 bases). V lost 5 bases to trimming and J lost 3 bases, with 14 bases between them. Germline CDR1 is MNHNS and CDR2 is SASEGT. This CDR3 comprises 15 residues. The CDR3 region is CASSPTGTLGNTIYF. Written as DNA, the CDR3 is TGTGCCAGCAGTCCCACGGGGACACTTGGAAACACCATATATTTT.

The chain carries TRBV5-4 and TRBJ2-3, with D hard to call. There are 16 residues in the CDR3. Trimming removed 0 bases at V and 0 bases at J, with 11 bases between. CDR1 is SGHNT, CDR2 YYREEE, per germline (reference sequence). This CDR3 is CASSLEAAQSTDTQYF. The CDR3 coding sequence is TGTGCCAGCAGCTTGGAGGCAGCTCAAAGCACAGATACGCAGTATTTT.

The chain joins TRBV11-3 to TRBJ1-1; 7 bases line up with TRBD1. The ends lost 5 bases at V and 6 bases at J; junction bases unmatched: 9. Germline values: CDR1 SGHNT, CDR2 YENEEA. The CDR3 runs to 14 residues. CDR3 residues: CASSPRDSQAEAFF. In DNA, the CDR3 is TGTGCCAGCAGCCCACGGGACAGTCAAGCTGAAGCTTTCTTT.

The chain is built from TRBV9 and TRBJ2-1, with D possibly TRBD1 on 6 matching bases. Trimming pared 0 bases from V and 8 bases from J, leaving 12 bases between. CDR1 and CDR2 from the germline V gene are SGDLS and YYNGEE. CDR3 length equals 14 residues. CDR3 sequence (DNA): TGTGCCAGCAGCGTAGCTGGCAGGGGCGATGAGCAGTTCTTC. This encodes CASSVAGRGDEQFF. The full variable domain, with the rest looked up from reference TRBV9 and TRBJ2-1, is DSGVTQTPKHLITATGQRVTLRCSPRSGDLSVYWYQQSLDQGLQFLIQYYNGEERAKGNILERFSAQQFPDLHSELNLSSLELGDSALYFCASSVAGRGDEQFFGPGTRLTVL.

V is TRBV7-9 and J is TRBJ2-7, with no clear D. V was clipped by 4 bases and J by 0 bases, with 13 bases between them. The CDR3 runs 15 residues. Germline assignment: CDR1 SEHNR and CDR2 FQNEAQ (reference sequence). CDR3 sequence reads: CASSSSQTDSYEQYF. In DNA, the CDR3 is TGTGCCAGCAGCTCGTCCCAAACGGACTCCTACGAGCAGTACTTC.

The chain links TRBV2 to TRBJ2-2; tentative D call: TRBD1 (5 bases). Germline V CDR1 and CDR2: SNHLY, FYNNEI. The CDR3 consists of 13 residues. V shed 11 bases and J shed 0 bases, with 10 bases lying between them. CDR3 bases: TGTGCCTACAGGACGGCGAACACCGGGGAGCTGTTTTTT. Translated: CAYRTANTGELFF.

V and J are TRBV6-6 and TRBJ2-3; 8 bases match TRBD2. The V segment lost 7 bases and the J segment 4 bases; nucleotides outside the gene matches: 7. Germline-derived CDR1 and CDR2 are MNHNY and SVGAGI (reference sequence). This CDR3 is 14 amino acids long. CDR3 coding DNA: TGTGCCAGCATCAGCGGGGGCCAGGCAGATACGCAGTATTTT. This codes for CASISGGQADTQYF.